These T cell receptor beta chains were read from a single sample in a study of T cell responses to AZD1222 COVID-19 vaccine. Only in-frame clones appear in the TCRdb table, and some are missing; sequencing was by immunoSEQ multiplex PCR. The data contain roughly 150,000 clones, around 88% of them singletons. The starting material was peripheral blood, obtained 28 days after the second AZD1222 dose. The receptors derive from an adult who received the AZD1222 COVID-19 vaccine. CDR3s include the opening cysteine and the closing phenylalanine or tryptophan. The D gene is left open where the match is weak. Rows give clone size only sometimes, using once, few, many, or a class for an expanded clone.

v_call,d_call,j_call,clone_size,cdr3_nt,cdr3_aa
TRBV2,.,TRBJ1-2,.,TGTGCCAGTATACGGTCCAGGGCGGAGGGCTACACCTTC,CASIRSRAEGYTF
TRBV5-1,.,TRBJ1-1,.,TGCGCCAGCAGCTCAAGTGGGGCGAGCACTGAAGCTTTCTTT,CASSSSGASTEAFF
TRBV19,TRBD1,TRBJ1-5,.,TGTGCCAGTACATCCACAGGGGGCGCGTCCCAGCCCCAGCATTTT,CASTSTGGASQPQHF
TRBV29-1,.,TRBJ2-7,.,TGCAGCGTTGTGTTCCCCGGGACTTCCGACTACGAGCAGTACTTC,CSVVFPGTSDYEQYF
TRBV9,.,TRBJ1-1,.,TGTGCCAGCAGCCCGACCTTAACTGAAGCTTTCTTT,CASSPTLTEAFF
TRBV6-5,TRBD2,TRBJ2-7,.,TGTGCCAGCAGTCGGGAGGGGGGTGGCTACGAGCAGTACTTC,CASSREGGGYEQYF
TRBV19,.,TRBJ2-4,once,TGTGCCAGCGGGTCTCTAAACATTCAGTACTTC,CASGSLNIQYF
TRBV5-6,TRBD2,TRBJ2-3,.,TGTGCCAGCAGCTCGGGACTAGCGGGAGATACGCAGTATTTT,CASSSGLAGDTQYF
TRBV10-3,.,TRBJ1-1,.,TGTGCCGTGGGGATGCGGTCGCCGAACACTGAAGCTTTCTTT,CAVGMRSPNTEAFF
TRBV11-3,.,TRBJ2-3,.,TGTGCCAGCAGCTTAGGAGGGACAGATACGCAGTATTTT,CASSLGGTDTQYF
TRBV7-2,.,TRBJ1-6,.,TGTGCCAGCAGCCAGGGGAGGGGGGAGTTTTCACCCCTCCACTTT,CASSQGRGEFSPLHF
TRBV11-3,.,TRBJ1-4,.,TGTGCCAGACAGGCGCCACCAACTAATGAAAAACTGTTTTTT,CARQAPPTNEKLFF
TRBV6-5,.,TRBJ1-2,.,TGTGCCAGCAGCTTGACAGCTAACTATGGCTACACCTTC,CASSLTANYGYTF
TRBV6-2/TRBV6-3,.,TRBJ2-7,.,TGTGCCAGCAGTTACCCGCAAGGGGTAGCGGTGGAATACGAGCAGTACTTC,CASSYPQGVAVEYEQYF
TRBV9,.,TRBJ2-3,.,TGTGCCAGCAGCGTAGTTCATGGGGGGGGGCCCACGGATACGCAGTATTTT,CASSVVHGGGPTDTQYF
TRBV6-2/TRBV6-3,TRBD1,TRBJ1-1,.,TGTGCCAGCAGACCTAGACAGGGGATCACTGAAGCTTTCTTT,CASRPRQGITEAFF
TRBV25-1,.,TRBJ1-1,.,TGTGCCAGCAGTTCCGAGGGTAAGAGGGCTTTCTTT,CASSSEGKRAFF
TRBV10-3,TRBD1,TRBJ2-1,few,TGTGCCATCAGTATCACAGGGGGTGGCTCCTACAATGAGCAGTTCTTC,CAISITGGGSYNEQFF
TRBV2,TRBD2,TRBJ2-1,.,TGTGCCAGCACCCCTGAGCGGGGGAGGGAGTTCTTC,CASTPERGREFF
TRBV2,.,TRBJ1-6,.,TGTGCCAGCAGTGAAGCGACCTCGGCCGGCCATAATTCACCCCTCCACTTT,CASSEATSAGHNSPLHF
TRBV11-2,.,TRBJ1-6,few,TGTGCCAGCAGGTACAGCCTAAGTAATTCACCCCTCCACTTT,CASRYSLSNSPLHF
TRBV5-4,TRBD1,TRBJ1-4,.,TGTGCCAGCAGCCTTGACAGGGGGCAAGAAAAACTGTTTTTT,CASSLDRGQEKLFF
TRBV6-2/TRBV6-3,TRBD2,TRBJ2-1,.,TGTGCCAGCAGTACCCCGGGAGGGATGCAAGAGTTCTTC,CASSTPGGMQEFF
TRBV6-5,.,TRBJ2-3,.,TGTGCCAGCAGTCCAGCTCGGGCAGATACGCAGTATTTT,CASSPARADTQYF
TRBV5-6,.,TRBJ2-7,.,TGTGCCAGCAGCTTCTCGAGCTCCTACGAGCAGTACTTC,CASSFSSSYEQYF
TRBV18,.,TRBJ1-2,.,TGTGCCAGCTCACCGGACAGAGCAAATGGCTACACCTTC,CASSPDRANGYTF
TRBV4-3,TRBD2,TRBJ2-5,.,TGCGCCAGCAGCCTCATGGTGGGGGGGTCGGAGACCCAGTACTTC,CASSLMVGGSETQYF
TRBV19,TRBD1,TRBJ1-2,.,TGTGCCAGTAGTCGGGACAGGGGACCCTATGGCTACACCTTC,CASSRDRGPYGYTF
TRBV19,.,TRBJ2-4,.,TGTGCCAGTAGTGGGTCTAGCTCCGGGAACATTCAGTACTTC,CASSGSSSGNIQYF
TRBV19,TRBD2,TRBJ2-7,.,TGTGCCAGTAGTATCGAAGGGACTAGCGGGGGCTACGAGCAGTACTTC,CASSIEGTSGGYEQYF
TRBV2,.,TRBJ1-4,.,TGTGCCAGCAGCCTGGACGGAATAAATGAAAAACTGTTTTTT,CASSLDGINEKLFF
TRBV7-9,.,TRBJ2-7,.,TGTGCCAGCAGTGAGCATCCGGCAGGGGACTACGAGCAGTACTTC,CASSEHPAGDYEQYF
TRBV3-1/TRBV3-2,.,TRBJ2-7,.,TGTGCCAGCAGCCAAGAATGGCGTACCTACGAGCAGTACTTC,CASSQEWRTYEQYF
TRBV3-1/TRBV3-2,.,TRBJ1-3,.,TGTGCCAGCAGCCTCCGGGACGTACTTGGAAACACCATATATTTT,CASSLRDVLGNTIYF
TRBV3-1/TRBV3-2,.,TRBJ1-5,.,TGTGCCAGCAGCCAAGCAGGGTACTTTAATCAGCCCCAGCATTTT,CASSQAGYFNQPQHF
TRBV18,TRBD1,TRBJ1-5,once,TGTGCCAGCTCATCTAGCCTAAACCAGGGGGGGGAAGGCAATCAGCCCCAGCATTTT,CASSSSLNQGGEGNQPQHF
TRBV7-9,.,TRBJ1-2,.,TGTGCCAGCAGCTATACCGGGCCGACCTATGGCTACACCTTC,CASSYTGPTYGYTF
TRBV19,.,TRBJ1-2,.,TGTGCCAGTAGTGTTCGGACGACGGGCGAAGCTAACTATGGCTACACCTTC,CASSVRTTGEANYGYTF
TRBV7-2,.,TRBJ1-3,.,TGTGCCAGCACCCCCGACAGCTCTGGAAACACCATATATTTT,CASTPDSSGNTIYF
TRBV14,TRBD2,TRBJ2-1,.,TGTGCCAGCAGCCAATGGACTAGCGGGGTGAGTGAGCAGTTCTTC,CASSQWTSGVSEQFF
TRBV9,.,TRBJ1-4,.,TGTGCCAGCCGCCCGACGGGAGGGGTGGGGGAAAAACTGTTTTTT,CASRPTGGVGEKLFF
TRBV27,.,TRBJ2-1,.,TGTGCCAGCAGTGGGCGGACTGTTGAGCAGTTCTTC,CASSGRTVEQFF
TRBV4-3,.,TRBJ1-1,.,TGCGCCAGCAGCCAAGATAGGGGGACTGAAGCTTTCTTT,CASSQDRGTEAFF
TRBV11-3,.,TRBJ2-1,few,TGTGCCAGCAGCTTAGATCTGGGGGCGGCCCAGTTCTTC,CASSLDLGAAQFF
TRBV4-1,.,TRBJ2-7,few,TGCGCCAGCAGCCAAGGGGCAGGTACCTACGAGCAGTACTTC,CASSQGAGTYEQYF
TRBV27,.,TRBJ2-7,few,TGTGCCAGCAGTCCCCTCGGGACCTTATACGAGCAGTACTTC,CASSPLGTLYEQYF
TRBV6-5,.,TRBJ1-1,once,TGTGCCAGCCATATGAGTGGACGGGTCCCTGAAGCTTTCTTT,CASHMSGRVPEAFF